This is a list of T cell receptor beta chains from one sample in a study of blood T cell repertoires in COVID-19. Profiled with immunoSEQ multiplex PCR; TCRdb holds only in-frame clones, not every one. Of roughly 280,000 clones in the sample, 85% to 90% were seen once. The sample taken for sequencing was PBMCs or T cells enriched from blood (not recorded which). The source is a woman in her sixties or seventies who had recovered from COVID-19. Each CDR3 is given with its conserved first and last residue. A D gene is named only where the DNA matches it firmly. Clone size appears in some rows only: once, few, many, or a class for an expanded clone.

TRBJ1-1	NA	NA	12	TRBV29-1	CSGWGVNTEAFF	TGCAGCGGGTGGGGGGTGAACACTGAAGCTTTCTTT
TRBJ2-7	NA	NA	12	TRBV10-1	CASSNTGYEQYF	TGCGCCAGCAGTAATACAGGGTACGAGCAGTACTTC
TRBJ1-2	once	NA	14	TRBV11-2	CASSLDLRDYGYTF	TGTGCCAGCAGCTTAGATTTGCGGGACTATGGCTACACCTTC
TRBJ1-1	few	NA	14	TRBV25-1	CASSLDSLNTEAFF	TGTGCCAGCAGTTTGGACAGTCTGAACACTGAAGCTTTCTTT
TRBJ2-3	NA	TRBD2	18	TRBV10-3	CAISESRLAGSGTDTQYF	TGTGCCATCAGTGAGTCGAGGCTAGCGGGGAGTGGCACAGATACGCAGTATTTT
TRBJ2-7	NA	TRBD2	17	TRBV7-2	CASSLVRLAGGSYEQYF	TGTGCCAGCAGCTTAGTTCGCCTAGCGGGAGGGTCCTACGAGCAGTACTTC
TRBJ2-1	NA	NA	14	TRBV19	CASSIISGSNEQFF	TGTGCCAGTAGTATCATCTCCGGTAGCAATGAGCAGTTCTTC
TRBJ1-4	NA	TRBD1	17	TRBV29-1	CSVGGRGINGPNEKLFF	TGCAGCGTTGGAGGCAGGGGGATCAATGGACCCAATGAAAAACTGTTTTTT
TRBJ1-6	NA	NA	14	TRBV10-3	CAISESHSNSPLHF	TGTGCCATCAGTGAGTCACACAGCAATTCACCCCTCCACTTT
TRBJ1-3	NA	TRBD1	16	TRBV7-8	CASRNRDRYSGNTIYF	TGTGCCAGCAGGAATCGGGACAGGTACTCTGGAAACACCATATATTTT
TRBJ2-3	NA	NA	14	TRBV20-1	CSASLGLSTDTQYF	TGCAGTGCCAGTCTAGGCCTCAGCACAGATACGCAGTATTTT
TRBJ1-2	NA	NA	13	TRBV19	CASSIARDYGYTF	TGTGCCAGTAGTATAGCCAGGGACTATGGCTACACCTTC
TRBJ2-4	NA	NA	14	TRBV5-1	CASSLGLPGDIQYF	TGCGCCAGCAGCTTGGGACTACCTGGGGACATTCAGTACTTC
TRBJ1-1	NA	NA	11	TRBV28	CASGEGVVAFF	TGTGCCAGCGGGGAAGGGGTAGTAGCTTTCTTT
TRBJ2-5	NA	TRBD1	13	TRBV5-1	CASAQGAQETQYF	TGCGCCAGCGCGCAGGGGGCCCAAGAGACCCAGTACTTC
TRBJ2-5	NA	TRBD2	16	TRBV5-6	CASSFFSGRGAETQYF	TGTGCCAGCAGCTTCTTCAGTGGGCGGGGGGCTGAGACCCAGTACTTC
TRBJ1-1	NA	NA	13	TRBV29-1	CSGRGQPNTEAFF	TGCAGCGGCCGAGGACAGCCGAACACTGAAGCTTTCTTT
TRBJ1-2	few	TRBD1	14	TRBV19	CASIPGQGGYGYTF	TGTGCCAGTATTCCCGGACAGGGGGGCTATGGCTACACCTTC
TRBJ1-1	NA	TRBD1	14	TRBV10-3	CAISQDRASTEAFF	TGTGCCATCAGTCAGGACAGGGCGAGCACTGAAGCTTTCTTT
TRBJ1-1	few	NA	14	TRBV11-2	CASSPPGAGTEAFF	TGTGCCAGCAGCCCGCCAGGGGCGGGCACTGAAGCTTTCTTT
TRBJ1-2	NA	NA	16	TRBV28	CASRALPGALDYGYTF	TGTGCCAGCAGGGCTCTGCCAGGGGCCTTGGACTATGGCTACACCTTC
TRBJ2-5	NA	TRBD2	12	TRBV5-5	CASSHPGGTQYF	TGTGCCAGCAGCCACCCGGGAGGGACCCAGTACTTC
TRBJ1-1	NA	NA	13	TRBV10-1	CASSDNLNTEAFF	TGCGCCAGCAGTGATAACTTGAACACTGAAGCTTTCTTT
TRBJ1-5	NA	NA	15	TRBV28	CASSLILTVEQPQHF	TGTGCCAGCAGTTTGATATTGACAGTGGAACAGCCCCAGCATTTT
TRBJ1-6	NA	NA	13	TRBV27	CASSFGWASPLHF	TGTGCCAGCAGTTTTGGCTGGGCGTCACCCCTCCACTTT